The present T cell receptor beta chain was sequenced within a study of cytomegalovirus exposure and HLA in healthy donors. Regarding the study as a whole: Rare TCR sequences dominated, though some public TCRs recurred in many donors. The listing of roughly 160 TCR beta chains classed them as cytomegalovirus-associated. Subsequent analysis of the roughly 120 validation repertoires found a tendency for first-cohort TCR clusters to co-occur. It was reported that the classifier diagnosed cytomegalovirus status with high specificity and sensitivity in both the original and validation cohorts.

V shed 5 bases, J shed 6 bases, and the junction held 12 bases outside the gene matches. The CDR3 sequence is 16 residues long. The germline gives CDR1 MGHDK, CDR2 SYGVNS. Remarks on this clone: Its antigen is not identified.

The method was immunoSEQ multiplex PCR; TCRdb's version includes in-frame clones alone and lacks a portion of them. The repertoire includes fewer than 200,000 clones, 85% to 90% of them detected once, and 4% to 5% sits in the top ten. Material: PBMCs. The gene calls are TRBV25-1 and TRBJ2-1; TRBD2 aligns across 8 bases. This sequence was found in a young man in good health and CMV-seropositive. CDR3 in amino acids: CASSPPGGSGSNEQFF. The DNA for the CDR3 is TGTGCCAGCAGTCCACCTGGGGGGAGCGGGAGCAATGAGCAGTTCTTC.